A selection of T cell receptor beta chains follows, all from one sample in a study of blood T cell repertoires in COVID-19. Sequenced by immunoSEQ multiplex PCR; TCRdb stores in-frame clones only, minus some. The sample includes about 360,000 clones, approximately 86% of them seen just once. The source material was peripheral blood. The receptor set was obtained from a human donor in a cohort sampled during active COVID-19. Each CDR3 is given with its conserved first and last residue. Fields, in order: V gene, clone size, J gene, D gene, CDR3 protein, CDR3 DNA. The D gene is left open where the match is weak. For some rows the clone size is stated as once, few or many, or as a class when expanded; others skip it.

TRBV6-5,-,TRBJ2-1,-,CASVPRDKPSGRFF,TGTGCCAGCGTCCCCAGGGACAAACCCTCCGGACGGTTCTTC
TRBV5-4,-,TRBJ1-3,-,CASSSGWGAGNTIYF,TGTGCCAGCAGCTCAGGATGGGGGGCTGGAAACACCATATATTTT
TRBV20-1,-,TRBJ2-1,TRBD2,CSASNRDGAGGREFF,TGCAGTGCTAGTAACCGAGATGGAGCGGGAGGCCGGGAGTTCTTC
TRBV6-5,-,TRBJ1-5,TRBD1,CASSRGQGAQPQHF,TGTGCCAGCAGTAGAGGACAGGGAGCCCAGCCCCAGCATTTT
TRBV6-5,once,TRBJ2-5,TRBD2,CASSLRGREETQYF,TGTGCCAGCAGTCTCCGGGGGAGGGAAGAGACCCAGTACTTC
TRBV14,-,TRBJ1-2,TRBD1,CASSQGSVRGLYGYTF,TGTGCCAGCAGCCAAGGAAGTGTAAGGGGGCTCTATGGCTACACCTTC
TRBV6-5,-,TRBJ2-3,-,CASSYSRVDTQYF,TGTGCCAGCAGTTACTCGAGGGTCGATACGCAGTATTTT
TRBV19,few,TRBJ2-5,TRBD2,CASSVTSGFAETQYF,TGTGCCAGTAGTGTGACTAGCGGCTTTGCAGAGACCCAGTACTTC
TRBV5-1,-,TRBJ1-1,TRBD1,CASSRDRGKGEAFF,TGCGCCAGCAGCCGGGACAGGGGGAAAGGTGAAGCTTTCTTT
TRBV4-1,-,TRBJ2-7,TRBD2,CASSKYTGLAGEYEQYF,TGCGCCAGCAGCAAATACACCGGACTAGCGGGAGAGTACGAGCAGTACTTC
TRBV19,-,TRBJ2-7,TRBD1,CASSKGQGLDEQYF,TGTGCCAGTAGCAAGGGACAGGGGCTCGACGAGCAGTACTTC
TRBV6-1,-,TRBJ1-6,-,CASSGDRSSYNSPLHF,TGTGCCAGCAGTGGCGACAGGAGCTCCTATAATTCACCCCTCCACTTT
TRBV7-2,-,TRBJ2-7,-,CASSQQNSYEQYF,TGTGCCAGCAGCCAACAGAACTCCTACGAGCAGTACTTC
TRBV5-1,-,TRBJ2-7,-,CASSLDSLYEQYF,TGCGCCAGCAGCTTGGACAGCCTATACGAGCAGTACTTC
TRBV7-9,once,TRBJ2-7,-,CASSLARGSREQYF,TGTGCCAGCAGCTTAGCGCGGGGTAGCCGCGAGCAGTACTTC
TRBV4-1,-,TRBJ1-2,TRBD1,CASSPRDRANNLHGYTF,TGCGCCAGCAGCCCCCGGGACAGGGCTAACAACTTGCATGGCTACACCTTC
TRBV10-3,-,TRBJ2-7,-,CAISESMGKQYF,TGTGCCATCAGTGAGTCGATGGGCAAGCAGTACTTC
TRBV2,-,TRBJ1-2,-,CAVNPRGYPGYTF,TGTGCCGTCAATCCCAGGGGCTACCCTGGCTACACCTTC
TRBV10-1,-,TRBJ2-7,-,CASSESGGYEQYF,TGCGCCAGCAGTGAGAGTGGGGGGTACGAGCAGTACTTC
TRBV5-1,few,TRBJ1-1,TRBD1,CASSLEGQEVAFF,TGCGCCAGCAGCTTGGAAGGACAGGAGGTGGCTTTCTTT
TRBV11-1,-,TRBJ2-3,-,CASSFSRSSTDTQYF,TGTGCCAGCAGCTTTAGTAGATCTAGCACAGATACGCAGTATTTT
TRBV3-1/TRBV3-2,-,TRBJ2-1,-,CASSQGAAGNEQFF,TGTGCCAGCAGCCAAGGTGCAGCGGGCAATGAGCAGTTCTTC
TRBV18,-,TRBJ2-3,TRBD2,CASSSRLAASTDTQYF,TGTGCCAGCTCCTCTCGGCTAGCGGCTAGCACAGATACGCAGTATTTT
TRBV9,-,TRBJ1-2,TRBD1,CASSGLQGGASLTNYGYTF,TGTGCCAGCAGCGGACTTCAGGGGGGAGCTAGCCTCACTAACTATGGCTACACCTTC
TRBV3-1/TRBV3-2,once,TRBJ2-2,TRBD1,CASSQGTGNTGELFF,TGTGCCAGCAGCCAAGGGACAGGGAACACCGGGGAGCTGTTTTTT
TRBV28,-,TRBJ1-2,TRBD1,CASTLRQGLRNYGYTF,TGTGCCAGCACCCTCCGACAGGGCCTAAGGAACTATGGCTACACCTTC
TRBV2,-,TRBJ1-2,-,CASSATGYYGYTF,TGTGCCAGCAGTGCTACAGGGTACTATGGCTACACCTTC
TRBV1,few,TRBJ2-2,-,CTSSQEGVAGGTGELFF,-
TRBV9,-,TRBJ2-2,TRBD2,CASSASGGPSTGELFF,TGTGCCAGCAGCGCTAGCGGGGGGCCTTCGACCGGGGAGCTGTTTTTT
TRBV7-2,few,TRBJ1-5,TRBD1,CASSLADRGRNQPQHF,TGTGCCAGCAGCTTAGCGGACAGGGGGCGCAATCAGCCCCAGCATTTT
TRBV4-1,-,TRBJ2-3,TRBD1,CASSRTGVADTQYF,TGCGCCAGCAGCCGTACAGGGGTGGCAGATACGCAGTATTTT
TRBV3-1/TRBV3-2,few,TRBJ2-7,-,CASSQSTSIGYEQYF,TGTGCCAGCAGCCAAAGCACTAGCATCGGATACGAGCAGTACTTC
TRBV4-2,-,TRBJ2-1,-,CASSQAVGSPSYNEQFF,TGTGCCAGCAGCCAGGCCGTAGGGAGCCCCTCCTACAATGAGCAGTTCTTC
TRBV28,-,TRBJ2-5,TRBD2,CASSPGGAQETQYF,TGTGCCAGCAGCCCGGGGGGGGCCCAAGAGACCCAGTACTTC
TRBV6-6,-,TRBJ2-1,TRBD2,CASTAGTSGRGNEQFF,TGTGCCAGCACCGCCGGGACTAGCGGGAGGGGCAATGAGCAGTTCTTC
TRBV5-4,-,TRBJ1-1,TRBD1,CASRNRGGTEAFF,TGTGCCAGCAGAAACAGGGGAGGCACTGAAGCTTTCTTT
TRBV5-1,-,TRBJ2-1,TRBD2,CASSFRSGRAGYNEQFF,TGCGCCAGCAGCTTCCGTAGCGGGAGGGCCGGCTACAATGAGCAGTTCTTC
TRBV6-6,-,TRBJ2-7,-,CASSSLGGLIYEQYF,TGTGCCAGCAGCTCACTAGGCGGACTGATCTACGAGCAGTACTTC
TRBV7-3,-,TRBJ1-1,-,CASSLDRSTEAFF,TGTGCCAGCAGCCTAGACAGATCCACTGAAGCTTTCTTT
TRBV27,-,TRBJ1-4,-,CASSPQGRTNEKLFF,TGTGCCAGCAGTCCACAGGGAAGGACTAATGAAAAACTGTTTTTT
TRBV2,-,TRBJ1-2,TRBD1,CASSETGGQAYGYTF,TGTGCCAGCAGTGAGACAGGGGGCCAGGCCTATGGCTACACCTTC
TRBV4-1,-,TRBJ1-2,-,CASSQVTESYGYTF,TGCGCCAGCAGCCAAGTAACAGAATCCTATGGCTACACCTTC